Below, 31 T cell receptor beta chains from the same sample are listed, as sequenced in a study of T cell repertoires in cytomegalovirus infection. No cognate antigen is known for these TCRs. TCRdb reprocessed the reads with MiXCR, giving one entry per CDR3 protein. Found here are approximately 280,000 distinct CDR3 sequences, less than 25% of them singletons; the top ten hold approximately 19%. The starting material was cultured PBMCs, obtained from culture after CMV antigen stimulation. The receptor set was obtained from a human donor in good health (CMV status not recorded). Some clones in this sample may be carry-over from other donors' samples.

About this clonotype: This may come from a read error, since a much larger clone is one base off. The CDR3 sequence is CASSKGYEQYF. The CDR3 region has the DNA TGTGCCAGCAGCAAAGGCTACGAGCAGTACTTC. V usage is TRBV11-3 and J usage is TRBJ2-7; D remains ambiguous. The CDR3 covers 11 residues. With 5 bases removed from V and 3 bases from J, the gap between germline ends came to 5 bases. Germline assignment: CDR1 SGHNT and CDR2 YENEEA.

The V gene is TRBV20-1, the J gene TRBJ2-6; D is possibly TRBD1 (5 bases). Germline CDR1 reads DFQATT; CDR2 reads SNEGSKA (reference sequence). The CDR3 runs 15 residues. V lost 3 bases to trimming and J lost 0 bases, with 9 bases between them. The CDR3 nucleotides are TGCAGTGCTAGGACAGTGAGCTCTGGGGCCAACGTCCTGACTTTC. Its translation is CSARTVSSGANVLTF.

The chain combines TRBV2 with TRBJ2-3; D is unclear. In germline, CDR1 is SNHLY, CDR2 FYNNEI. Trimming took 4 bases from V and 4 from J, leaving 9 bases between them. The CDR3 has 13 amino acids. The CDR3 DNA reads TGTGCCAGCAGTGTACGTCTTCCAGATACGCAGTATTTT. Residues: CASSVRLPDTQYF.

This clonotype was seen more than once but under ten times. This chain uses TRBV20-1 with TRBJ2-1, with TRBD2 as a possible D gene (6 bases). V was clipped by 5 bases and J by 7 bases, with 18 bases between them. Per the germline V gene, CDR1 is DFQATT and CDR2 is SNEGSKA (reference sequence). The CDR3 is made up of 14 amino acids. CDR3: CSAPEAGGINEQFF. For the CDR3, the DNA is TGCAGTGCTCCCGAGGCGGGCGGGATTAATGAGCAGTTCTTC.

This sequence joins TRBV10-3 and TRBJ2-2, with 8 bases matching TRBD1. With V trimmed by 9 bases and J by 6 bases, 0 bases remained unmatched. Germline loops: CDR1 ENHRY, CDR2 SYGVKD. The CDR3 runs to 11 residues. CDR3 coding DNA: TGTGCCATACAGGGGGCCGGGGAGCTGTTTTTT. Encoded protein: CAIQGAGELFF.

V and J are TRBV6-5 and TRBJ2-2; 9 bases map to TRBD2. Per the germline V gene, CDR1 is MNHEY and CDR2 is SVGAGI. This CDR3 comprises 14 residues. The V segment lost 6 bases and the J segment 5 bases; nucleotides outside the gene matches: 4. CDR3 residues: CASRQSGRTGELFF. CDR3 DNA: TGTGCCAGCAGGCAGAGCGGGAGGACCGGGGAGCTGTTTTTT.

The gene calls are TRBV7-3 and TRBJ2-3; D is unclear. The V and J ends lost 1 base and 2 bases respectively, with 10 bases between them. The CDR3 sequence is 15 residues long. Germline CDR1 is SGHTA and CDR2 is FQGTGA. The CDR3 DNA follows: TGTGCCAGCAGCTTAAGCTCAAAGACCACAGATACGCAGTATTTT. It specifies CASSLSSKTTDTQYF.

This clonotype was recorded many times. The chain recombines TRBV7-2 with TRBJ1-1; D gene unclear. CDR1 is SGHTA and CDR2 is FQGNSA in the germline V gene. The CDR3 spans 14 residues. The V and J ends lost 2 bases and 1 base respectively, with 8 bases between them. CDR3 region: CASSLKGQNTEAFF. The CDR3 DNA follows: TGTGCCAGCAGCTTAAAGGGTCAGAACACTGAAGCTTTCTTT.

This clonotype has just a few counts. The genes are TRBV9 and TRBJ2-7; TRBD2 matches 9 bases. Germline CDR1 SGDLS, CDR2 YYNGEE. Germline trimming cut 2 bases from V and 6 bases from J; bases unmatched to any gene: 9. This CDR3 contains 15 residues. The CDR3 loop is CASSVSGGRIGEQYF. The CDR3 DNA is TGTGCCAGCAGCGTGAGCGGGGGGCGAATAGGCGAGCAGTACTTC.

V gene TRBV7-2 combines with J gene TRBJ2-5; unclear D gene. The V end was cut by 5 bases, the J end by 1 base, with 11 bases between. Germline V CDR1 and CDR2: SGHTA, FQGNSA. CDR3 length: 14 amino acids. CDR3 sequence (DNA): TGTGCCAGCAGCCCCGGGCCAGCCCAAGAGACCCAGTACTTC. It codes for CASSPGPAQETQYF.

This clonotype was found many times. The junction shows a germline mismatch at one end, possibly a read error. V gene TRBV7-2 combines with J gene TRBJ2-1; no definite D call. The CDR3 sequence is 15 residues long. Germline-derived CDR1 and CDR2 are SGHTA and FQGNSA. The CDR3 DNA reads TGTGCCAGCACCTTAGGTCTTGAAACTTACAATGAGCAGTTCTTC. Encoded protein: CASTLGLETYNEQFF.

This clonotype was counted a few times. The chain has TRBV24-1 and TRBJ1-1; 10 positions match TRBD1. After removal of 4 bases from V and 9 bases from J, the junction contained 4 bases not matched to a gene. This CDR3 is built from 13 residues. The V gene's germline CDR1 is KGHDR and CDR2 SFDVKD. The DNA of the CDR3 is TGTGCCACCAGTGACCCGGGACAGGGGAAAGCTTTCTTT. As protein: CATSDPGQGKAFF.

V is TRBV19 and J is TRBJ2-7, with 10 bases that match TRBD1. The length of the CDR3 is 16 residues. The germline V gene has CDR1 LNHDA and CDR2 SQIVND (reference sequence). V lost 3 bases, J lost 5 bases, and 10 bases stayed unmatched. The CDR3 nucleotides are TGTGCCAGTAGTATCGGAGGGACAGGGGTTTTGAACGAGCAGTACTTC. Protein sequence: CASSIGGTGVLNEQYF. Full variable domain (missing parts from reference TRBV19 and TRBJ2-7): DGGITQSPKYLFRKEGQNVTLSCEQNLNHDAMYWYRQDPGQGLRLIYYSQIVNDFQKGDIAEGYSVSREKKESFPLTVTSAQKNPTAFYLCASSIGGTGVLNEQYFGPGTRLTVT.

This clonotype showed up many times. The rearrangement joins TRBV6-2 or TRBV6-3 to TRBJ1-5; 9 positions match TRBD1. Germline V gene data show CDR1 as MNHEY and CDR2 as SVGEGT. The CDR3 runs to 21 residues. The V gene end was trimmed by 0 bases and the J gene end by 1 base; junction bases not matched to a gene: 16. The CDR3, as DNA: TGTGCCAGCAGTTACTCGGTTGCCGGGACAGGGTCCCTTGGCAGCAATCAGCCCCAGCATTTT. Translating it yields CASSYSVAGTGSLGSNQPQHF.

The V and J genes are TRBV5-4 and TRBJ1-6, with D uncertain. Trimming pared 5 bases from V and 10 bases from J, leaving 13 bases between. Germline loops: CDR1 SGHNT, CDR2 YYREEE (reference sequence). This CDR3 is built from 13 residues. CDR3 DNA sequence: TGTGCCAGCAGTTTGACCGTAGGGTCACCCCTCCACTTT. It yields the protein CASSLTVGSPLHF. The variable domain in full, with the rest retrieved from reference TRBV5-4 and TRBJ1-6, is ETGVTQSPTHLIKTRGQQVTLRCSSQSGHNTVSWYQQALGQGPQFIFQYYREEENGRGNFPPRFSGLQFPNYSSELNVNALELDDSALYLCASSLTVGSPLHFGNGTRLTVT.

This clonotype turned up a few times. The rearrangement joins TRBV19 to TRBJ2-7; 8 bases are a match to TRBD1. In germline, CDR1 is LNHDA, CDR2 SQIVND (reference sequence). V shed 7 bases, J shed 2 bases, and the junction held 10 bases outside the gene matches. The CDR3 is 15 amino acids. The CDR3 loop is CASTRRQGATYEQYV. Here the CDR3 DNA reads TGTGCCAGTACCCGGAGGCAGGGGGCCACCTACGAGCAGTACGTC.

The chain couples TRBV4-3 to TRBJ2-6; D gene uncertain. V was clipped by 1 base and J by 4 bases, with 8 bases between them. The CDR3 contains 15 residues. The V gene's germline CDR1 is LGHNA and CDR2 YSLEER. For the CDR3, the DNA is TGCGCCAGCAGCCAAGGTATAGTCGGGGCCAACGTCCTGACTTTC. Translation gives CASSQGIVGANVLTF.

The table lists this clonotype with a count of one. Just one base apart from a much larger clone, this may be a read error. The gene calls are TRBV20-1 and TRBJ1-5; tentative D call: TRBD1 (6 bases). The CDR3 sequence is 14 residues long. V lost 2 bases and J 1 base, leaving 9 bases between the germline ends. Germline lookup yields CDR1 DFQATT and CDR2 SNEGSKA (reference sequence). CDR3 sequence reads: CSARWTASNQPQHF. The DNA of the CDR3 is TGCAGTGCTAGATGGACAGCCAGCAATCAGCCCCAGCATTTT.

J is TRBJ1-1 and V is TRBV5-4; D is possibly TRBD1 (5 bases). The V and J ends lost 5 bases and 4 bases respectively, with 12 bases between them. Per the germline V gene, CDR1 is SGHNT and CDR2 is YYREEE (reference sequence). CDR3 length equals 13 residues. The chain's CDR3 is CASRRGVGTEAFF. CDR3 in DNA: TGTGCCAGCAGGAGGGGTGTCGGCACTGAAGCTTTCTTT.

This clonotype was seen ten or more times. The genes are TRBV7-2 and TRBJ1-2, with 10 nucleotides matching TRBD1. The CDR3 length is 14 residues. Germline CDR1 and CDR2: SGHTA and FQGNSA. Trimming removed 7 bases from V and 5 bases from J; junction bases left unmatched: 7. Here the CDR3 reads CASTKPGQGYGYTF. The CDR3 nucleotides read TGTGCCAGCACCAAACCGGGACAGGGGTATGGCTACACCTTC.

This chain's CDR3 is CASSQDGPTGNAYGYTF. The CDR3 DNA reads as TGCGCCAGCAGCCAAGATGGGCCGACAGGTAATGCCTATGGCTACACCTTC. This chain links TRBV4-1 with TRBJ1-2; D possibly corresponds to TRBD1 (6 bases). Between the trimmed V and J ends, which lost 0 bases and 4 bases, there was a span of 18 bases. The CDR3 extends over 17 amino acids. Germline V CDR1 and CDR2: MGHRA, YSYEKL.

V gene TRBV7-4 combines with J gene TRBJ1-2; 9 bases map to TRBD1. Germline CDR1 SGHVT, CDR2 SQSDAQ. The CDR3 runs 15 residues. The junction had 8 bases not matched to a gene; V was cut back by 2 bases and J by 7 bases. CDR3 in amino acids: CASSLNRGRGFGYTF. DNA of the CDR3: TGTGCCAGCAGCTTAAACAGGGGGCGAGGGTTTGGCTACACCTTC. Complete variable domain (other parts from reference TRBV7-4 and TRBJ1-2): GAGVSQSPRYKVAKRGRDVALRCDSISGHVTLYWYRQTLGQGSEVLTYSQSDAQRDKSGRPSGRFSAERPERSVSTLKIQRTEQGDSAVYLCASSLNRGRGFGYTFGSGTRLTVV.

This clonotype appeared many times. The V gene is TRBV7-2, the J gene TRBJ2-2, with D possibly matching TRBD1 (6 bases). In germline, CDR1 is SGHTA, CDR2 FQGNSA. CDR3 size: 14 residues. V lost 5 bases and J 6 bases, leaving 13 bases between the germline ends. The CDR3 here is CASSANREPGELFF. Written as DNA, the CDR3 is TGTGCCAGCAGCGCAAACAGGGAGCCCGGGGAGCTGTTTTTT.

This clonotype was picked up many times. The chain couples TRBV7-2 to TRBJ1-2; D possibly corresponds to TRBD1 (5 bases). V was pared by 4 bases and J by 8 bases, with 17 bases between. The V gene's germline CDR1 is SGHTA and CDR2 FQGNSA. The length of the CDR3 is 14 residues. Written as DNA, the CDR3 is TGTGCCAGCAGCTCGGACCCGGACATCGGGGGCTACACCTTC. This codes for CASSSDPDIGGYTF.

V gene TRBV19 combines with J gene TRBJ2-1, with 11 nucleotides matching TRBD2. Germline V CDR1 and CDR2: LNHDA, SQIVND (reference sequence). V lost 0 bases, J lost 6 bases, and 4 bases stayed unmatched. This CDR3 contains 16 residues. The CDR3 here is CASSIERLAGGNEQFF. The CDR3, as DNA: TGTGCCAGTAGTATAGAACGGCTAGCGGGAGGCAATGAGCAGTTCTTC.

This rearrangement joins TRBV7-6 to TRBJ2-1; no definite D call. Deletions cut 5 bases from V and 9 bases from J, with 8 bases between. The length of the CDR3 is 11 residues. Germline CDR1 and CDR2: SGHVS and FNYEAQ. The CDR3 DNA follows: TGTGCCAGCAGCCTTGAGGTTGAGCAGTTCTTC. Residues: CASSLEVEQFF.

The chain carries TRBV6-6 and TRBJ1-1; possibly TRBD1 for D (6 bases). This CDR3 contains 13 residues. Trimming cost V 5 bases and J 5 bases, with 12 bases left between them. CDR1 and CDR2 from the germline V gene are MNHNY and SVGAGI (reference sequence). The CDR3 nucleotides are TGTGCCAGCAGTGCCGAAGGGGGGACTGAAGCTTTCTTT. This gives the protein CASSAEGGTEAFF.

This clonotype was seen only a few times. The chain uses TRBV7-8 and TRBJ1-5, with 9 bases fitting TRBD1. The germline V gene has CDR1 SGHVS and CDR2 FQNEAQ. The V and J ends lost 5 bases and 0 bases, in that order; junction bases with no gene match: 8. This CDR3 has 17 amino acids. The CDR3 protein is CASSPTGGVYSNQPQHF. The CDR3 DNA follows: TGTGCCAGCAGCCCGACAGGGGGGGTCTATAGCAATCAGCCCCAGCATTTT.

This clonotype has more than one count but fewer than ten. The chain combines TRBV19 with TRBJ2-1; TRBD1 is a possible D gene (5 bases). The germline V and J ends were trimmed by 3 bases and 7 bases, with 10 bases remaining between them. Germline-derived CDR1 and CDR2 are LNHDA and SQIVND (reference sequence). CDR3 length equals 13 residues. The DNA of the CDR3 is TGTGCCAGTAGTATGGGCAGGGTGAATGAGCAGTTCTTC. Translation gives CASSMGRVNEQFF.

In this sample, this clonotype turned up a few times. The chain joins TRBV6-2 or TRBV6-3 to TRBJ2-1, with 10 bases aligning to TRBD2. The CDR3 has 18 residues. With 0 bases clipped from V and 0 bases from J, the junction kept 5 bases outside the gene matches. Germline assignment: CDR1 MNHEY and CDR2 SVGEGT. DNA for the CDR3: TGTGCCAGCAGTTACTCGAGCGGGAGGGTGGTCTCCTACAATGAGCAGTTCTTC. As protein: CASSYSSGRVVSYNEQFF.

In its sample, this clonotype was seen once. V usage is TRBV7-2 and J usage is TRBJ2-3, with 10 bases fitting TRBD1. Germline CDR1 and CDR2: SGHTA and FQGNSA. The CDR3 extends over 16 amino acids. Trimming removed 0 bases from V and 4 bases from J; junction bases left unmatched: 4. CDR3 nucleotides: TGTGCCAGCAGCTTAGCGGGGGGGACAGGGGCAGATACGCAGTATTTT. This codes for CASSLAGGTGADTQYF.